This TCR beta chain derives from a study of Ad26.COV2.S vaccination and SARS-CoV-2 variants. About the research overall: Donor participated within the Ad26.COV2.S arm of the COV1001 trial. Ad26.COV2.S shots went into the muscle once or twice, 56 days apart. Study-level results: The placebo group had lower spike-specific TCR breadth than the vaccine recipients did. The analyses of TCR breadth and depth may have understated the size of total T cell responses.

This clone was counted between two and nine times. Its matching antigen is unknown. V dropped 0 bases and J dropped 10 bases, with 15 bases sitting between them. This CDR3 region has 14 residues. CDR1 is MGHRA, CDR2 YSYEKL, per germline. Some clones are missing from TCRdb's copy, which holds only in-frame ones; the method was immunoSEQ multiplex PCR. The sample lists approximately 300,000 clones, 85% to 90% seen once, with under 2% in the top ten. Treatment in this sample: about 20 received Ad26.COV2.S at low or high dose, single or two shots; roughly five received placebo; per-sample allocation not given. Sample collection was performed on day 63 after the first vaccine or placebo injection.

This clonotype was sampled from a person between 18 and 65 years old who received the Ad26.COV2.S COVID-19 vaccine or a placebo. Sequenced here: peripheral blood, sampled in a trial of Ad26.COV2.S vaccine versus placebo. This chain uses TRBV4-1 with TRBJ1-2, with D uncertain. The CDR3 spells CASSQELPGPFYTF. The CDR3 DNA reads TGCGCCAGCAGCCAAGAACTTCCCGGCCCGTTCTACACCTTC.